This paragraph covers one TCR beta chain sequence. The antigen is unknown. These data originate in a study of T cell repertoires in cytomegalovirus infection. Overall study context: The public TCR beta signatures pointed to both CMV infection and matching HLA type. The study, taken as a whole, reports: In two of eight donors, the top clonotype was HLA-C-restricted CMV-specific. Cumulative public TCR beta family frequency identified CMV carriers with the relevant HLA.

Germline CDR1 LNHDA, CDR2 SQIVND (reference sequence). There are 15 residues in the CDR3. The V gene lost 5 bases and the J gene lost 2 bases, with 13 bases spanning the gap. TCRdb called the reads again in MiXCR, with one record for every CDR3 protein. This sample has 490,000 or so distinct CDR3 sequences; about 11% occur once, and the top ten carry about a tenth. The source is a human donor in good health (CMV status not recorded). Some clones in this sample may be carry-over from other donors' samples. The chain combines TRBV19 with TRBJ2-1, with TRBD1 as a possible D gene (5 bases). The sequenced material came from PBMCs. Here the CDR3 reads CASSWVAGPYNEQFF. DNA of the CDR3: TGTGCCAGTAGTTGGGTGGCAGGGCCCTACAATGAGCAGTTCTTC.